This entry is about one TCR beta chain. This record comes from a study of shared clonotypes between healthy human individuals. Using immunoSEQ multiplex PCR, the repertoire was profiled, and TCRdb retains in-frame clones only, with some absent. The sample consists of hundreds of thousands of clones, more than 95% of them appearing once. The V gene's germline CDR1 is WNHNN and CDR2 SYGVQD (reference sequence). The V segment lost 7 bases and the J segment 5 bases; nucleotides outside the gene matches: 4. This CDR3 has 13 amino acids. This rearrangement joins TRBV10-1 to TRBJ2-2, with 7 bases aligning to TRBD2. This clonotype was sampled from a woman aged 30 to 39 in good health. Input material: naive CD4+ T cells sorted from blood. Regarding subset: CD45RA+ positively selected. The CDR3 loop reads CASKSGATGELFF. The CDR3 DNA is TGCGCCAGCAAAAGCGGGGCGACCGGGGAGCTGTTTTTT.